The 8 T cell receptor beta chains given below trace back to one sample, sequenced in a study of T cell repertoires in cytomegalovirus infection. TCRdb passed the reads through MiXCR, listing each CDR3 protein once. Of over 150,000 distinct CDR3 sequences listed, 15% to 20% are singletons. The sequenced material came from CD8+ T cells from PBMCs. These receptors all come from a human donor in good health (CMV status not recorded). Some clones in this sample may be carry-over from other donors' samples.

The rearrangement links TRBV11-2 to TRBJ2-7; D not resolved. The ends were cut back, 5 bases at V and 4 bases at J, with 15 bases in the middle. The CDR3 length is 14 residues. Germline V gene lookup returns CDR1 SGHAT and CDR2 FQNNGV. The DNA of the CDR3 is TGTGCCAGCAGCCCCATGGGCGGAGTATACGAGCAGTACTTC. The encoded protein is CASSPMGGVYEQYF.

The CDR3 region has the DNA TGTGCCAGCAGCGACAGGGGGACAGATAACACTGAAGCTTTCTTT. Protein: CASSDRGTDNTEAFF. The genes are TRBV7-2 and TRBJ1-1; 9 bases agree with TRBD1. The CDR3 runs 15 residues. V was clipped by 5 bases and J by 2 bases; unmatched bases: 6. Germline V lookup: CDR1 SGHTA, CDR2 FQGNSA.

This rearrangement joins TRBV7-9 to TRBJ1-1; D is perhaps TRBD1 (5 bases). The V end was cut by 0 bases, the J end by 1 base, with 9 bases between. Germline V gene sequence: CDR1 SEHNR, CDR2 FQNEAQ (reference sequence). There are 15 residues in the CDR3. The CDR3 spells CASSLAQGSNTEAFF. In nucleotides, the CDR3 is TGTGCCAGCAGCTTAGCCCAGGGTTCGAACACTGAAGCTTTCTTT.

The V call is TRBV30, the J call TRBJ2-2; D remains unclear. Germline V CDR1 and CDR2: GTSNPN, SVGIG (reference sequence). Between the trimmed V and J ends, which lost 4 bases and 5 bases, there was a span of 5 bases. CDR3 size: 11 residues. CDR3 region: CAWTETGELFF. The DNA of the CDR3 is TGTGCCTGGACTGAAACCGGGGAGCTGTTTTTT.

This clonotype was detected a few times. The V call is TRBV27, the J call TRBJ2-1, with D hard to call. Germline V gene data show CDR1 as MNHEY and CDR2 as SMNVEV (reference sequence). The CDR3 spans 12 residues. V lost 4 bases and J 5 bases, leaving 6 bases between the germline ends. The CDR3: CASSSSDNEQFF. In DNA form, the CDR3 reads TGTGCCAGCAGTTCCTCTGACAATGAGCAGTTCTTC.

This clonotype was detected many times. This rearrangement joins TRBV15 to TRBJ2-3, with TRBD2 matching 8 bases. Per germline, CDR1 LNHNV and CDR2 YYDKDF (reference sequence). The CDR3 loop spans 16 amino acids. Losses at the gene ends were 0 bases for V and 11 bases for J; bases not matched to a gene: 13. This chain's CDR3 is CATSREASGGAYVQYF. For the CDR3, the DNA is TGTGCCACCAGCAGAGAGGCGTCCGGGGGGGCCTATGTGCAGTATTTT. Filled out from reference TRBV15 and TRBJ2-3, the complete variable domain reads DAMVIQNPRYQVTQFGKPVTLSCSQTLNHNVMYWYQQKSSQAPKLLFHYYDKDFNNEADTPDNFQSRRPNTSFCFLDIRSPGLGDTAMYLCATSREASGGAYVQYFGPGTRLTVL.

The V gene is TRBV15, the J gene TRBJ1-3, with D uncertain. V lost 1 base and J 4 bases, leaving 23 bases between the germline ends. The CDR3 spans 19 residues. Looked up from germline, CDR1 is LNHNV and CDR2 is YYDKDF (reference sequence). The CDR3 coding sequence is TGTGCCACCAGCAGAGTTCATCGCCGCATTCCGGGAAGCGGAAACACCATATATTTT. It specifies CATSRVHRRIPGSGNTIYF. The full variable domain, completed using reference TRBV15 and TRBJ1-3, is DAMVIQNPRYQVTQFGKPVTLSCSQTLNHNVMYWYQQKSSQAPKLLFHYYDKDFNNEADTPDNFQSRRPNTSFCFLDIRSPGLGDTAMYLCATSRVHRRIPGSGNTIYFGEGSWLTVV.

This clonotype appeared a few times. This rearrangement joins TRBV7-2 to TRBJ1-4, with TRBD1 as a possible D gene (6 bases). CDR1 SGHTA and CDR2 FQGNSA come from the germline V gene. The V end lost 2 bases, the J end lost 8 bases, and 18 bases lay between the germline ends. CDR3 length: 16 residues. CDR3 protein: CASSLNRAVIHEKLFF. The CDR3 DNA reads TGTGCCAGCAGCTTAAACAGGGCGGTTATACACGAAAAACTGTTTTTT.